This TCR beta chain was sequenced during a study of blood T cell repertoires in COVID-19. Study background: From T cells, B-cell-depleted T cells, or PBMCs came the material, which was cDNA or gDNA.

TCRdb's copy holds only in-frame clones and misses some; the assay was immunoSEQ multiplex PCR. The top ten hold 4.5% to 6% of the sample, which has approximately 120,000 clones, roughly 72% seen once. As concerns this clone: A junction boundary mismatches the germline segment, possibly from a read error.

The Seattle site enrolled patients during active infection and followed them longitudinally. Germline CDR1 MDHEN, CDR2 SYDVKM. The CDR3 covers 15 residues. The receptor's source is a man at least 80 years old with COVID-19, enrolled during active disease. This rearrangement joins TRBV28 to TRBJ2-5; tentatively, D is TRBD1 (5 bases). The sample was peripheral blood. CDR3 loop: CASSSSGWVREAQYF. Here the CDR3 DNA reads TGTGCCAGCAGTTCGTCAGGGTGGGTACGAGAGGCCCAGTACTTC.